This TCR beta chain came from a study of blood T cell repertoires in COVID-19. Overall study context: Donors in the United States, Italy and Spain gave samples during acute or convalescent COVID-19. PBMCs, B-cell-depleted T cells, or T cells provided the cDNA or gDNA that made up the material.

There are 16 residues in the CDR3. Germline V gives CDR1 MNHEY, CDR2 SMNVEV (reference sequence). V lost 5 bases and J lost 5; bases outside the gene matches: 11. The authors' processing: Amplified reference gene primers provided the basis for estimating nucleated cell counts. The method was immunoSEQ multiplex PCR; TCRdb's version includes in-frame clones alone and lacks a portion of them. V, J and clone size are those of that table, while D and trimming were read from the DNA. The sample consists of roughly 300,000 clones, about 90% of them appearing once. Those enrolled in Seattle joined during active infection and were followed longitudinally afterward.

This TCR came from a woman aged 25 to 39 with COVID-19, enrolled during active disease. The rearrangement links TRBV27 to TRBJ1-1; TRBD1 aligns across 10 bases. The specimen was peripheral blood. The CDR3 is CASSPSLTGGWTEAFF. DNA of the CDR3: TGTGCCAGCAGTCCCTCCCTGACAGGGGGCTGGACTGAAGCTTTCTTT.